This T cell receptor beta chain emerged from a study of shared clonotypes between healthy human individuals. The CDR3 totals 14 residues. CDR1 and CDR2 (germline): SGHTA, FQGNSA. The trim removed 5 bases at V and 3 bases at J, leaving 4 bases unmatched. Data came from immunoSEQ multiplex PCR; TCRdb stores just in-frame clones and leaves some out. This sample has fewer than 650,000 clones, with 75% to 85% found just once. This receptor was identified in a woman aged 40 to 49 in good health. Some clones in this sample may be carry-over from other donors' samples. Sequencing input: PBMCs. This rearrangement joins TRBV7-2 to TRBJ2-7; 10 bases match TRBD1. CDR3 protein: CASSLRTGGYEQYF. The DNA of the CDR3 is TGTGCCAGCAGCCTCAGGACAGGGGGCTACGAGCAGTACTTC.